These T cell receptor beta chains were read from a single sample in a study of shared clonotypes between healthy human individuals. Generated by immunoSEQ multiplex PCR, the TCRdb table keeps only in-frame clones and is missing some. The sample has 1.5 million to 2.5 million clones, roughly 94% seen once. The sequenced sample was naive CD8+ T cells sorted from blood. The source is a man in his late teens or twenties in good health. Both conserved end residues are part of each CDR3. D genes are given only for firm matches. The size field is filled for only some rows; it gives once, few, many or a size class.

size	J	V	D	CDR3	DNA
-	TRBJ2-5	TRBV30	-	CAWSLGRTSQETQYF	TGTGCCTGGAGTTTAGGGCGGACCTCCCAAGAGACCCAGTACTTC
-	TRBJ1-2	TRBV6-1	-	CASRAGGAYGYTF	TGTGCCAGCAGGGCAGGAGGGGCCTATGGCTACACCTTC
-	TRBJ1-3	TRBV6-5	-	CASSSGGAGNTIYF	TGTGCCAGCAGTTCCGGGGGGGCGGGAAACACCATATATTTT
once	TRBJ1-1	TRBV6-6	-	CASGLGEAFF	TGTGCCAGCGGGTTGGGTGAAGCTTTCTTT
-	TRBJ1-2	TRBV7-8	-	CASSLAPDLNYGYTF	TGTGCCAGCAGCTTAGCGCCAGACCTTAACTATGGCTACACCTTC
once	TRBJ2-7	TRBV29-1	TRBD1	CSVEDLDRGVEQYF	TGCAGCGTTGAAGACCTCGACAGGGGGGTCGAGCAGTACTTC
-	TRBJ2-1	TRBV7-9	-	CASSPPGVAGANEQFF	TGTGCCAGCAGCCCACCGGGGGTCGCCGGGGCAAATGAGCAGTTCTTC
-	TRBJ1-2	TRBV18	TRBD1	CASSPDRGNYGYTF	TGTGCCAGCTCACCCGACAGGGGTAACTATGGCTACACCTTC
-	TRBJ2-7	TRBV2	-	CASSEAKGSGLYEQYF	TGTGCCAGCAGTGAAGCAAAGGGCTCGGGGCTCTACGAGCAGTACTTC
-	TRBJ2-7	TRBV6-1	-	CASSEASDPGYEQYF	TGTGCCAGCAGTGAAGCTTCGGACCCCGGGTACGAGCAGTACTTC
-	TRBJ1-1	TRBV9	TRBD1	CASSPGTGGTEAFF	TGTGCCAGCAGCCCGGGGACAGGTGGGACTGAAGCTTTCTTT
-	TRBJ2-3	TRBV10-1	TRBD2	CASSERTYGASGETSTDTQYF	TGCGCCAGCAGTGAGCGAACTTACGGGGCTAGCGGGGAAACTAGCACAGATACGCAGTATTTT
once	TRBJ1-1	TRBV30	-	CAWSWGVNTEAFF	TGTGCCTGGAGTTGGGGGGTCAACACTGAAGCTTTCTTT
-	TRBJ2-7	TRBV19	-	CASSIAAYSYEQYF	TGTGCCAGTAGTATAGCGGCGTACTCCTACGAGCAGTACTTC
-	TRBJ2-7	TRBV7-9	TRBD1	CASSLTGPDYEQYF	TGTGCCAGCAGCTTGACAGGGCCGGACTACGAGCAGTACTTC
-	TRBJ2-3	TRBV6-1	-	CASGGAGTDTQYF	TGTGCCAGCGGGGGGGCTGGGACAGATACGCAGTATTTT
-	TRBJ2-7	TRBV30	-	CAWSVLGAEQYF	TGTGCCTGGAGTGTGCTGGGCGCAGAGCAGTACTTC
-	TRBJ1-1	TRBV19	TRBD1	CASSAWTGLNTEAFF	TGTGCCAGTAGTGCCTGGACAGGGCTGAACACTGAAGCTTTCTTT
-	TRBJ2-7	TRBV10-3	-	CAISVGGLGNEQYF	TGTGCCATCAGTGTGGGCGGGCTGGGGAACGAGCAGTACTTC
-	TRBJ1-2	TRBV6-1	TRBD1	CASSEPTGLGGYTF	TGTGCCAGCAGTGAGCCGACAGGGCTGGGTGGCTACACCTTC
-	TRBJ2-3	TRBV4-1	-	CASSQDRLDTQYF	TGCGCCAGCAGCCAAGATCGGTTAGATACGCAGTATTTT
-	TRBJ2-5	TRBV5-4	-	CASSSLAQETQYF	TGTGCCAGCAGCTCCCTAGCACAAGAGACCCAGTACTTC
-	TRBJ1-1	TRBV28	TRBD1	CASSAGQANTEAFF	TGTGCCAGCAGTGCCGGACAGGCGAACACTGAAGCTTTCTTT
-	TRBJ1-1	TRBV7-9	-	CASSFVLRGTEAFF	TGTGCCAGCAGCTTTGTTTTGAGGGGCACTGAAGCTTTCTTT
-	TRBJ2-3	TRBV5-6	-	CAGSLGPVTQYF	TGTGCCGGCAGCTTGGGACCGGTTACGCAGTATTTT
-	TRBJ1-2	TRBV4-1	-	CASSQGQMAF	TGCGCCAGCAGCCAAGGACAGATGGCCTTC
-	TRBJ2-2	TRBV27	-	CASGSRGGGELFF	TGTGCCAGCGGGTCCAGGGGGGGCGGGGAGCTGTTTTTT
-	TRBJ1-2	TRBV6-5	TRBD1	CASNYGTGVWDGYTF	TGTGCCAGCAATTACGGGACAGGGGTGTGGGATGGCTACACCTTC
-	TRBJ2-7	TRBV6-5	-	CASSYVERVEEQYF	TGTGCCAGCAGTTATGTCGAGAGGGTGGAGGAGCAGTACTTC
-	TRBJ2-1	TRBV11-2	-	CASSFEGYNEQFF	TGTGCCAGCAGCTTCGAGGGATACAATGAGCAGTTCTTC
few	TRBJ2-5	TRBV5-6	-	CASSFEETQYF	TGTGCCAGCAGCTTTGAAGAGACCCAGTACTTC
-	TRBJ1-2	TRBV6-6	-	CASTISPGARAGYTF	TGTGCCAGCACCATTTCCCCCGGGGCCCGGGCCGGCTACACCTTC
-	TRBJ2-3	TRBV4-3	TRBD2	CASSQGPGLEGTDTQYF	TGCGCCAGCAGCCAAGGTCCGGGACTAGAAGGCACAGATACGCAGTATTTT
-	TRBJ2-5	TRBV6-5	TRBD2	CASSFSGGAGETQYF	TGTGCCAGCAGTTTCAGCGGGGGGGCCGGGGAGACCCAGTACTTC
-	TRBJ2-2	TRBV5-4	-	CASSLRENTGELFF	TGTGCCAGCAGCTTGAGGGAAAACACCGGGGAGCTGTTTTTT
-	TRBJ1-1	TRBV29-1	-	CSVPGQQNTEAFF	TGCAGCGTTCCCGGACAGCAGAACACTGAAGCTTTCTTT
-	TRBJ2-7	TRBV4-1	TRBD2	CASSQEVTASGSYEQYF	TGCGCCAGCAGCCAAGAAGTGACGGCTAGCGGCTCCTACGAGCAGTACTTC
-	TRBJ2-1	TRBV18	TRBD2	CASSPPGLALNEQFF	TGTGCCAGCTCACCCCCGGGACTAGCTCTCAATGAGCAGTTCTTC
-	TRBJ2-3	TRBV29-1	TRBD1	CSVSGTEGTDTQYF	TGCAGCGTTTCCGGGACAGAGGGAACAGATACGCAGTATTTT
-	TRBJ1-4	TRBV7-9	-	CASSSSHAGAGEKLFF	TGTGCCAGCAGCTCCTCTCATGCAGGCGCGGGTGAAAAACTGTTTTTT